The clone carrying this T cell receptor (beta chain) has at least ten counts. The data were taken from a study of response to subunit inactivated influenza vaccine. TCRdb itself ran the RT-PCR reads through MiXCR, one entry per CDR3 protein. The table includes 500,000 to 750,000 distinct CDR3 sequences, 14% detected once. V gave up 4 bases and J gave up 6 bases, with 18 bases separating them. Germline V gene lookup returns CDR1 MNHEY and CDR2 SVGAGI. The CDR3 runs to 15 residues. The chain uses TRBV6-5 and TRBJ1-2; tentatively, D is TRBD1 (5 bases). The clonotype originates from a man in his fifties who received an inactivated influenza vaccine. Sequenced material: PBMCs from blood, taken roughly 13 days after vaccination. The CDR3 DNA reads as TGTGCCAGCAGTTCCCCGGGACTGGGCCAAGATGGCTACACCTTC. The encoded protein is CASSSPGLGQDGYTF.